Presented here are 26 T cell receptor beta chains from one specimen sequenced in a study of T cell responses to AZD1222 COVID-19 vaccine. Method: immunoSEQ multiplex PCR; TCRdb's copy keeps in-frame clones and lacks some. Among 120,000 to 150,000 clones listed, roughly 90% were seen once. The material sequenced was peripheral blood, taken 28 days after the second dose of the MenACWY control vaccine. The receptors shown here come from an adult who received the MenACWY meningococcal vaccine as a control.

The CDR3 DNA reads TGTGCCAGCTCACCACCGGGCAGGGCTGAAGCTTTCTTT. Its protein is CASSPPGRAEAFF. The chain carries TRBV18 and TRBJ1-1; a possible D gene is TRBD1 (5 bases). This CDR3 is 13 amino acids long. Germline V gene sequence: CDR1 KGHSH, CDR2 LQKENI. Trimming shortened V by 0 bases and J by 6 bases, and 8 bases separated the two germline ends.

J is TRBJ1-1 and V is TRBV7-9; the D gene is possibly TRBD1 (5 bases). This CDR3 comprises 14 residues. Deletions cut 4 bases from V and 2 bases from J, with 11 bases between. From germline, CDR1 is SEHNR and CDR2 FQNEAQ (reference sequence). The CDR3 DNA reads as TGTGCCAGCAGCTCCACGGGGGAAAACACTGAAGCTTTCTTT. Translated, it gives CASSSTGENTEAFF.

The chain carries TRBV18 and TRBJ1-2; 8 bases match TRBD1. CDR1 is KGHSH, CDR2 LQKENI, per germline. Trimming took 6 bases from V and 3 from J; bases not matched to a gene: 9. This CDR3 has 15 residues. CDR3 sequence (DNA): TGTGCCAGCTCCCCTGGACAGGGAGTAGACTATGGCTACACCTTC. It is translated as CASSPGQGVDYGYTF. The full variable domain, completed using reference TRBV18 and TRBJ1-2, is NAGVMQNPRHLVRRRGQEARLRCSPMKGHSHVYWYRQLPEEGLKFMVYLQKENIIDESGMPKERFSAEFPKEGPSILRIQQVVRGDSAAYFCASSPGQGVDYGYTFGSGTRLTVV.

This clone has a single count. V is TRBV4-2 and J is TRBJ2-7; D is ambiguous. Trimming cost V 0 bases and J 2 bases, with 8 bases left between them. The CDR3 extends over 14 amino acids. Germline values: CDR1 LGHNA, CDR2 YNFKEQ. The CDR3 loop reads CASSQDPETYEQYF. The CDR3 nucleotides are TGTGCCAGCAGCCAAGATCCCGAGACCTACGAGCAGTACTTC.

V is TRBV5-8 and J is TRBJ1-2; 7 bases fit TRBD1. The CDR3 covers 16 residues. V shed 3 bases, J shed 4 bases, and the junction held 12 bases outside the gene matches. CDR1 and CDR2 (germline): SGHTS, YDEGEE. CDR3: CASSSARTGKSYGYTF. The DNA for the CDR3 is TGTGCCAGCAGCTCCGCTCGGACAGGCAAGAGCTATGGCTACACCTTC.

The chain is built from TRBV7-6 and TRBJ1-3; perhaps TRBD1 as D (5 bases). Germline lookup yields CDR1 SGHVS and CDR2 FNYEAQ. V lost 1 base and J 3 bases, leaving 10 bases between the germline ends. This CDR3 is 15 amino acids long. CDR3 region: CASSLVGGSGNTIYF. CDR3 sequence (DNA): TGTGCCAGCAGCTTAGTTGGGGGAAGTGGAAACACCATATATTTT.

CDR3 sequence (DNA): TGTGCCAGCAGCAAGATAACCGGGACAGGGGGCGGATTGCGGTACTTC. Residues: CASSKITGTGGGLRYF. The chain couples TRBV7-8 to TRBJ2-7, with TRBD1 identical over 12 bases. Trimming at V came to 5 bases and at J to 12 bases, leaving 17 bases not matched to a gene. CDR3 length: 16 amino acids. CDR1 SGHVS and CDR2 FQNEAQ come from the germline V gene.

The V gene is TRBV5-8, the J gene TRBJ1-4; D not certain. Germline V CDR1 and CDR2: SGHTS, YDEGEE. The ends were cut back, 1 base at V and 0 bases at J, with 10 bases in the middle. The CDR3 is 16 residues long. CDR3 protein: CASSLITATTNEKLFF. The CDR3 DNA sequence: TGTGCCAGCAGCTTGATCACGGCTACAACTAATGAAAAACTGTTTTTT.

The V and J genes are TRBV4-1 and TRBJ1-1, with D unresolved. The V and J ends lost 0 bases and 0 bases respectively, with 8 bases between them. The CDR3 loop spans 15 amino acids. The germline CDR1 and CDR2 sequences are MGHRA and YSYEKL. CDR3 amino acids: CASSQEAAMNTEAFF. The CDR3 DNA sequence: TGCGCCAGCAGCCAAGAAGCAGCGATGAACACTGAAGCTTTCTTT.

The rearrangement uses TRBV2 and TRBJ1-1, with 7 bases lining up with TRBD1. This CDR3 region has 14 residues. V was pared by 4 bases and J by 3 bases, with 5 bases of the junction left unmatched. Germline-derived CDR1 and CDR2 are SNHLY and FYNNEI. The CDR3 DNA follows: TGTGCCAGCAGTGTCAGGGGGTGGGACACTGAAGCTTTCTTT. This sequence encodes CASSVRGWDTEAFF. The whole variable domain, remainder taken from reference TRBV2 and TRBJ1-1, is EPEVTQTPSHQVTQMGQEVILRCVPISNHLYFYWYRQILGQKVEFLVSFYNNEISEKSEIFDDQFSVERPDGSNFTLKIRSTKLEDSAMYFCASSVRGWDTEAFFGQGTRLTVV.

The J gene is TRBJ1-6, the V gene TRBV5-1; weak D call: TRBD1 (6 bases). The CDR3 has 14 amino acids. The V end lost 6 bases, the J end lost 11 bases, and 18 bases lay between the germline ends. Per the germline V gene, CDR1 is SGHRS and CDR2 is YFSETQ. The CDR3: CASTLGQFGTPLHF. The CDR3 DNA follows: TGCGCCAGCACCCTAGGACAGTTTGGTACACCCCTCCACTTT.

The V call is TRBV4-3, the J call TRBJ2-2, with 12 bases fitting TRBD1. Germline loops: CDR1 LGHNA, CDR2 YSLEER. The CDR3 covers 17 residues. V was pared by 0 bases and J by 6 bases, with 5 bases of the junction left unmatched. Here the CDR3 reads CASSQEKGQGASGELFF. DNA of the CDR3: TGCGCCAGCAGCCAAGAAAAGGGACAGGGGGCGTCCGGGGAGCTGTTTTTT.

The chain employs TRBV7-3 and TRBJ2-3; tentatively, D is TRBD1 (6 bases). This CDR3 has 16 amino acids. The V end lost 1 base, the J end lost 1 base, and 12 bases lay between the germline ends. From germline, CDR1 is SGHTA and CDR2 FQGTGA. The CDR3, as DNA: TGTGCCAGCAGCTTAAATCCAGGGGCCCGCACAGATACGCAGTATTTT. This encodes CASSLNPGARTDTQYF.

This rearrangement joins TRBV7-2 to TRBJ1-2, with a weak D call TRBD1 (6 bases). V gave up 2 bases and J gave up 4 bases, with 14 bases separating them. The CDR3 runs to 15 residues. Per the germline V gene, CDR1 is SGHTA and CDR2 is FQGNSA. In DNA, the CDR3 is TGTGCCAGCAGCTTAAATTCGGGGGCCGGCTATGGCTACACCTTC. It codes for CASSLNSGAGYGYTF. The variable domain in full, with the rest retrieved from reference TRBV7-2 and TRBJ1-2, is GAGVSQSPSNKVTEKGKDVELRCDPISGHTALYWYRQSLGQGLEFLIYFQGNSAPDKSGLPSDRFSAERTGGSVSTLTIQRTQQEDSAVYLCASSLNSGAGYGYTFGSGTRLTVV.

V is TRBV24-1 and J is TRBJ2-7; possibly TRBD1 for D (6 bases). Trimming cost V 3 bases and J 3 bases, with 14 bases left between them. Germline CDR1 and CDR2: KGHDR and SFDVKD. The CDR3 runs 15 residues. Here the CDR3 reads CATSDPRDTYYEQYF. CDR3 nucleotides: TGTGCCACCAGTGATCCCCGGGACACGTACTACGAGCAGTACTTC.

V gene TRBV18 combines with J gene TRBJ1-1, with D perhaps TRBD1 (6 bases). The length of the CDR3 is 16 residues. Trimming shortened V by 4 bases and J by 0 bases, and 15 bases separated the two germline ends. Germline-derived CDR1 and CDR2 are KGHSH and LQKENI. CDR3 bases: TGTGCCAGCTCACGAAATTCTCGACAGGTGAACACTGAAGCTTTCTTT. It encodes CASSRNSRQVNTEAFF.

Only one count was recorded for this clone. V gene TRBV5-4 combines with J gene TRBJ2-7; D remains ambiguous. Germline assignment: CDR1 SGHNT and CDR2 YYREEE (reference sequence). The CDR3 covers 13 residues. The germline V and J ends were trimmed by 1 base and 2 bases, with 7 bases remaining between them. The CDR3 DNA follows: TGTGCCAGCAGCTTGAACATTGCCTACGAGCAGTACTTC. This codes for CASSLNIAYEQYF.

This clone showed up just once. J is TRBJ2-7 and V is TRBV7-9; 15 nucleotides match TRBD2. Losses at the gene ends were 3 bases for V and 7 bases for J; bases not matched to a gene: 7. The CDR3 is 16 residues long. CDR1 is SEHNR and CDR2 is FQNEAQ in the germline V gene (reference sequence). The CDR3 coding sequence is TGTGCCAGCAGCTTCGGGACTAGCGGGGGGCTCGGAGAGCAGTACTTC. Encoded protein: CASSFGTSGGLGEQYF.

V and J are TRBV19 and TRBJ1-5, with a weak D call TRBD1 (5 bases). The germline V gene has CDR1 LNHDA and CDR2 SQIVND (reference sequence). The CDR3 is 16 amino acids. V shed 3 bases and J shed 0 bases, with 12 bases lying between them. CDR3 coding DNA: TGTGCCAGTAGTATCGGGGGACCTAATAGCAATCAGCCCCAGCATTTT. This codes for CASSIGGPNSNQPQHF.

The chain carries TRBV11-2 and TRBJ2-2, with TRBD2 matching over 9 bases. Germline-derived CDR1 and CDR2 are SGHAT and FQNNGV. The CDR3 is made up of 15 amino acids. The ends lost 6 bases at V and 3 bases at J; junction bases unmatched: 5. The CDR3 bases are TGTGCCAGCAGGCGGGGACTAGCCGACACCGGGGAGCTGTTTTTT. It translates to CASRRGLADTGELFF.

The V gene is TRBV2, the J gene TRBJ1-1, with 8 bases matching TRBD1. Germline lookup yields CDR1 SNHLY and CDR2 FYNNEI. The CDR3 is made up of 15 amino acids. V lost 6 bases, J lost 1 base, and 7 bases stayed unmatched. The CDR3 here is CASRGGQGRNTEAFF. Written as DNA, the CDR3 is TGTGCCAGCAGGGGCGGACAGGGTCGGAACACTGAAGCTTTCTTT.

In this sample, this clone turned up once. The rearrangement links TRBV6-5 to TRBJ1-1; D ambiguous. This CDR3 comprises 14 residues. Germline loops: CDR1 MNHEY, CDR2 SVGAGI. V was trimmed by 5 bases and J by 6 bases, leaving 16 bases between them. The CDR3 DNA reads as TGTGCCAGCAGTACTCAGGCTGGAGCCCCTGAAGCTTTCTTT. Its protein product is CASSTQAGAPEAFF.

The gene calls are TRBV6-5 and TRBJ1-2; D possibly corresponds to TRBD1 (6 bases). This CDR3 has 13 residues. In germline, CDR1 is MNHEY, CDR2 SVGAGI. Between the trimmed V and J ends, which lost 5 bases and 4 bases, there was a span of 11 bases. The CDR3 bases are TGTGCCAGCAGTCTAGGACAGACCTATGGCTACACCTTC. The encoded protein is CASSLGQTYGYTF.

The chain recombines TRBV30 with TRBJ2-5, with TRBD1 identical over 8 bases. The CDR3 runs to 16 residues. Germline V gene lookup returns CDR1 GTSNPN and CDR2 SVGIG (reference sequence). J lost 1 base, V lost 0 bases, and 7 bases had no gene match. The CDR3 protein is CAWSVGQGNFQETQYF. Written as DNA, the CDR3 is TGTGCCTGGAGTGTTGGACAGGGAAACTTCCAAGAGACCCAGTACTTC.

This chain uses TRBV5-1 with TRBJ2-4; D possibly corresponds to TRBD1 (7 bases). Germline CDR1 is SGHRS and CDR2 is YFSETQ. V was cut by 3 bases and J by 6 bases, with 25 bases left in between. This CDR3 is 18 amino acids long. The CDR3 here is CASSSMDSGASGGNIQYF. The DNA for the CDR3 is TGCGCCAGCAGCTCGATGGATAGCGGAGCTTCAGGGGGAAACATTCAGTACTTC. Filled out from reference TRBV5-1 and TRBJ2-4, the complete variable domain reads KAGVTQTPRYLIKTRGQQVTLSCSPISGHRSVSWYQQTPGQGLQFLFEYFSETQRNKGNFPGRFSGRQFSNSRSEMNVSTLELGDSALYLCASSSMDSGASGGNIQYFGAGTRLSVL.

The chain carries TRBV19 and TRBJ2-1, with D possibly being TRBD1 or TRBD2 (6 bases each). V lost 6 bases, J lost 0 bases, and 15 bases lay in between. CDR1 is LNHDA, CDR2 SQIVND, per germline (reference sequence). CDR3 length: 16 amino acids. The CDR3 DNA follows: TGTGCCAGTAGCCTCCCCCGGGGGCACTCCTACAATGAGCAGTTCTTC. Protein: CASSLPRGHSYNEQFF. Supplemented by reference TRBV19 and TRBJ2-1, the full variable domain reads DGGITQSPKYLFRKEGQNVTLSCEQNLNHDAMYWYRQDPGQGLRLIYYSQIVNDFQKGDIAEGYSVSREKKESFPLTVTSAQKNPTAFYLCASSLPRGHSYNEQFFGPGTRLTVL.